The 13 T cell receptor beta chains below were found in one sample sequenced in a study of cytotoxic CD8 clonotypes in ibrutinib-treated CLL. Only in-frame clones appear in the TCRdb table, and some are missing; sequencing was by immunoSEQ multiplex PCR. The sample includes 250,000 to 350,000 clones, 65% to 85% of them seen just once. Sequencing was performed on PBMCs, taken at disease progression, from a patient treated with ibrutinib. These receptors all stem from a human donor with chronic lymphocytic leukemia.

The genes are TRBV29-1 and TRBJ2-3; D remains unclear. Trimming removed 7 bases at V and 6 bases at J, with 17 bases between. Germline CDR1 reads SQVTM; CDR2 reads ANQGSEA. The CDR3 extends over 13 amino acids. The CDR3 bases are TGCAGCGCTACCACACAACTGGGGGATACGCAGTATTTT. Translation: CSATTQLGDTQYF.

This chain links TRBV5-1 with TRBJ1-6; 7 nucleotides match TRBD1. The CDR3 consists of 16 residues. Trimming cost V 4 bases and J 9 bases; bases outside gene matches: 13. The V gene's germline CDR1 is SGHRS and CDR2 YFSETQ. The CDR3: CASSPREQGMGSPLHF. CDR3 DNA: TGCGCCAGCAGCCCCCGCGAACAGGGGATGGGTTCACCCCTCCACTTT. Full variable domain (remainder filled in from reference TRBV5-1 and TRBJ1-6): KAGVTQTPRYLIKTRGQQVTLSCSPISGHRSVSWYQQTPGQGLQFLFEYFSETQRNKGNFPGRFSGRQFSNSRSEMNVSTLELGDSALYLCASSPREQGMGSPLHFGNGTRLTVT.

The gene calls are TRBV19 and TRBJ2-3; 11 nucleotides match TRBD2. V was pared by 3 bases and J by 0 bases, with 2 bases of the junction left unmatched. The CDR3 has 16 amino acids. Germline V gene lookup returns CDR1 LNHDA and CDR2 SQIVND (reference sequence). The chain's CDR3 is CASSIRTSGSTDTQYF. The CDR3 nucleotides read TGTGCCAGTAGTATTCGGACTAGCGGGAGCACAGATACGCAGTATTTT.

This chain connects TRBV5-1 to TRBJ1-4, with D maybe TRBD1 (6 bases). The CDR3 extends over 14 amino acids. CDR1 and CDR2 from the germline V gene are SGHRS and YFSETQ. V lost 0 bases, J lost 8 bases, and 11 bases lay in between. Here the CDR3 reads CASSLDRAREKLFF. The DNA for the CDR3 is TGCGCCAGCAGCTTGGACAGGGCTAGGGAAAAACTGTTTTTT.

Only one count was recorded for this clone. V is TRBV28 and J is TRBJ2-4; weak D call: TRBD1 (6 bases). Germline V gene lookup returns CDR1 MDHEN and CDR2 SYDVKM. The CDR3 contains 14 residues. The V and J ends lost 6 bases and 7 bases respectively, with 16 bases between them. CDR3 residues: CASSPSEGGNIQYF. In nucleotides, the CDR3 is TGTGCCAGCAGCCCGAGTGAAGGGGGTAACATTCAGTACTTC. The full variable domain, its missing parts supplied by reference TRBV28 and TRBJ2-4, is DVKVTQSSRYLVKRTGEKVFLECVQDMDHENMFWYRQDPGLGLRLIYFSYDVKMKEKGDIPEGYSVSREKKERFSLILESASTNQTSMYLCASSPSEGGNIQYFGAGTRLSVL.

The chain recombines TRBV28 with TRBJ2-5; the D call may be TRBD1 or TRBD2 (5 bases each). The CDR3 spans 13 residues. Germline V gene sequence: CDR1 MDHEN, CDR2 SYDVKM. Trimming left V 1 base short and J 4 bases short, with 7 bases between. The CDR3 sequence is CASSLSGRETQYF. The CDR3, as DNA: TGTGCCAGCAGTTTATCAGGGAGAGAGACCCAGTACTTC.

This clone was seen once. The chain couples TRBV6-4 to TRBJ1-6; 9 bases map to TRBD1. Germline lookup yields CDR1 MRHNA and CDR2 SNTAGT. Trimming took 6 bases from V and 7 from J; bases not matched to a gene: 4. This CDR3 is built from 14 residues. The CDR3 loop is CASSQGQGNSPLHF. The CDR3 DNA follows: TGTGCCAGCAGCCAGGGACAGGGAAATTCACCCCTCCACTTT.

V gene TRBV12-5 combines with J gene TRBJ1-2; unclear D gene. V lost 4 bases and J lost 7, with 4 bases in between. The CDR3 totals 10 residues. The germline V gene has CDR1 LGHNT and CDR2 FRNRAP. CDR3 region: CASGSLGYTF. Here the CDR3 DNA reads TGTGCTAGTGGTTCGCTTGGCTACACCTTC.

V usage is TRBV27 and J usage is TRBJ1-2; a weak D match, TRBD1 (6 bases). Deletions cut 6 bases from V and 3 bases from J, with 11 bases between. Germline V lookup: CDR1 MNHEY, CDR2 SMNVEV (reference sequence). The CDR3 is made up of 13 amino acids. The CDR3 DNA reads TGTGCCAGCAGGAACACAGGGTACTATGGCTACACCTTC. This gives the protein CASRNTGYYGYTF.

The chain carries TRBV2 and TRBJ1-5; tentatively, D is TRBD1 (5 bases). Germline V lookup: CDR1 SNHLY, CDR2 FYNNEI. Trimming took off 2 bases at V and 11 bases at J, with 19 bases between the two ends. The CDR3 runs to 15 residues. The CDR3 DNA is TGTGCCAGCAGTGAATCAGGGCAGCAAAAGAGGACCCAGCATTTT. Amino acid sequence: CASSESGQQKRTQHF.

The rearrangement joins TRBV5-6 to TRBJ2-7; 8 bases fit TRBD1. The CDR3 contains 15 residues. The V gene's germline CDR1 is SGHDT and CDR2 YYEEEE. The ends lost 5 bases at V and 3 bases at J; junction bases unmatched: 10. CDR3 bases: TGTGCCAGCAGTTCGCGTAGGACAGGGCTCTACGAGCAGTACTTC. It yields the protein CASSSRRTGLYEQYF.

The genes are TRBV6-1 and TRBJ1-3, with D unclear. The CDR3 is made up of 16 amino acids. The V gene lost 3 bases and the J gene lost 2 bases, with 14 bases spanning the gap. The germline CDR1 and CDR2 sequences are MNHNS and SASEGT. The CDR3 bases are TGTGCCAGCAGTGATTCGGCCTTTTCCCCTGGAAACACCATATATTTT. This encodes CASSDSAFSPGNTIYF.

The V and J genes are TRBV29-1 and TRBJ2-7; D is undetermined. From germline, CDR1 is SQVTM and CDR2 ANQGSEA. This CDR3 is built from 13 residues. Trimming removed 0 bases from V and 0 bases from J, with 6 bases in between. The DNA of the CDR3 is TGCAGCGTTGAAGATCGATACTCCTACGAGCAGTACTTC. It codes for CSVEDRYSYEQYF.